The sequence of this T cell receptor beta chain was determined in a study of cytomegalovirus exposure and HLA in healthy donors. Primers for the PCR totalled 60 Vbeta and 13 Jbeta. Here immunoSEQ multiplex PCR was the method, and the copy in TCRdb shows in-frame clones only, minus some. The table shows hundreds of thousands of clones, with about 77% occurring only once. As concerns this clone: Its matching antigen is unknown.

Study-wide results and caveats: Rare TCR sequences predominated, though certain public TCRs were found in many donors. In a later analysis, TCR association rates varied by HLA locus: DRB1 most, HLA-C fewest. Later on, a genetic analysis was performed. It linked a missense variant in DCLRE1C with V- and J-gene trimming of TCR beta. According to an earlier analysis, most TCR beta V segments yielded productive rearrangements about 90% or about 30% of the time.

J gave up 5 bases and V 1 base, and 6 bases lay outside the gene matches. Germline V gene sequence: CDR1 SQVTM, CDR2 ANQGSEA. The length of the CDR3 is 15 residues. The source of this sequence is a boy between 10 and 17 years old in good health and CMV-seronegative. The chain has TRBV29-1 and TRBJ2-3, with 10 nucleotides matching TRBD2. Sequencing was performed on PBMCs. This CDR3 reads CSVEGAGGKIDTQYF. The DNA for the CDR3 is TGCAGCGTTGAAGGAGCGGGAGGGAAGATAGATACGCAGTATTTT.